These T cell receptor beta chains were read from a single sample in a study of T cells after yellow fever vaccination. TCRdb re-analysed the 5' RACE reads in MiXCR, keeping a single row per CDR3 protein. The top ten hold about 18% of the sample, which has fewer than 500,000 distinct CDR3 sequences, approximately 18% seen once. The source was PBMCs, collected before the yellow fever booster vaccination. The source is a man aged 18-30 years who received the YFV17D yellow fever vaccine. CDR3s include the opening cysteine and the closing phenylalanine or tryptophan. The order of the fields is D gene, V gene, J gene, clone size, CDR3 protein, CDR3 DNA. D genes are given only for firm matches. The size field is filled for only some rows; it gives once, few, many or a size class.

TRBD2	TRBV20-1	TRBJ2-3	few	CSADGTSGNTDTQYF	TGCAGTGCGGACGGGACTAGCGGGAACACAGATACGCAGTATTTT
NA	TRBV12-3/TRBV12-4	TRBJ2-7	few	CASSWTVYEQYF	TGTGCCAGCAGTTGGACAGTGTACGAGCAGTACTTC
NA	TRBV6-5	TRBJ1-6	NA	CASSYSGTVNSPLHF	TGTGCCAGCAGTTACTCTGGGACGGTAAATTCACCCCTCCACTTT
NA	TRBV11-2	TRBJ2-7	NA	CASSLVVAQFYEQYF	TGTGCCAGCAGCTTAGTGGTGGCGCAATTCTACGAGCAGTACTTC
TRBD2	TRBV5-1	TRBJ2-5	few	CASTRLAGALKETQYF	TGCGCCAGCACGAGACTAGCGGGGGCCCTAAAGGAGACCCAGTACTTC
NA	TRBV12-3/TRBV12-4	TRBJ2-5	NA	CASSLRKETQYF	TGTGCCAGCAGTTTAAGGAAAGAGACCCAGTACTTC
TRBD1	TRBV6-1	TRBJ2-7	NA	CASPARTGDSNEQYF	TGTGCCAGCCCAGCTCGGACAGGGGACTCCAACGAGCAGTACTTC
NA	TRBV2	TRBJ1-1	NA	CASIPNGGALDTEAFF	TGTGCCAGCATCCCTAACGGAGGGGCTTTGGACACTGAAGCTTTCTTT
NA	TRBV20-1	TRBJ1-2	NA	CSARDHRGYGYTF	TGCAGTGCTCGGGACCACCGGGGCTATGGCTACACCTTC
NA	TRBV12-3/TRBV12-4	TRBJ2-2	NA	CASSSLPGELFF	TGTGCCAGCAGTTCCCTCCCCGGGGAGCTGTTTTTT
NA	TRBV20-1	TRBJ1-5	NA	CSARGPGNQPQHF	TGCAGTGCTAGGGGGCCTGGCAATCAGCCCCAGCATTTT
TRBD2	TRBV5-1	TRBJ2-3	NA	CASRTSDSTDTQYF	TGCGCCAGCAGGACTAGCGACAGCACAGATACGCAGTATTTT
NA	TRBV7-2	TRBJ1-3	NA	CASSSGMANTIYF	TGTGCCAGCAGCTCGGGCATGGCAAACACCATATATTTT
TRBD1	TRBV4-3	TRBJ2-1	NA	CASSRSYTGVNEQFF	TGCGCCAGCAGCCGTTCCTATACAGGGGTCAATGAGCAGTTCTTC
NA	TRBV4-3	TRBJ2-1	many	CASSQERAGYNEQFF	TGCGCCAGCAGCCAAGAGCGGGCTGGATACAATGAGCAGTTCTTC
NA	TRBV7-2	TRBJ2-1	few	CASSLTTPNEQFF	TGTGCCAGCAGCCTGACGACACCCAATGAGCAGTTCTTC
NA	TRBV20-1	TRBJ1-2	NA	CSAGRYSYTF	TGCAGTGCTGGGAGGTATAGCTACACCTTC
NA	TRBV11-2	TRBJ2-3	few	CASRPLGADTQYF	TGTGCCAGCAGACCCCTCGGGGCAGATACGCAGTATTTT
TRBD2	TRBV3-1	TRBJ2-1	few	CASSQDSGGAPYNEQFF	TGTGCCAGCAGCCAAGACAGCGGGGGCGCACCTTACAATGAGCAGTTCTTC
NA	TRBV29-1	TRBJ2-7	NA	CSVEEGGSNEQYF	TGCAGCGTTGAAGAGGGGGGATCCAACGAGCAGTACTTC
TRBD2	TRBV12-3/TRBV12-4	TRBJ2-1	NA	CASSLAPQRGYNEQFF	TGTGCCAGCAGTTTAGCCCCCCAGCGGGGCTACAATGAGCAGTTCTTC
NA	TRBV20-1	TRBJ2-5	many	CSARGGGAQETQYF	TGCAGTGCTAGAGGTGGGGGGGCACAAGAGACCCAGTACTTC
NA	TRBV10-3	TRBJ1-6	NA	CAISANRERSPLHF	TGTGCCATCAGTGCTAACAGGGAACGATCACCCCTCCACTTT
NA	TRBV5-1	TRBJ2-7	NA	CASSLGGALAAYEQYF	TGCGCCAGCAGCTTGGGCGGGGCCTTGGCGGCCTACGAGCAGTACTTC
NA	TRBV20-1	TRBJ1-1	NA	CSAYSQLTEAFF	TGCAGTGCGTATTCTCAACTCACTGAAGCTTTCTTT
NA	TRBV5-4	TRBJ2-3	NA	CASSPIDPVISNTDTQYF	TGTGCCAGCAGCCCAATCGATCCGGTCATATCAAACACAGATACGCAGTATTTT
TRBD2	TRBV7-6	TRBJ2-2	few	CASSRLAGGNTGELFF	TGTGCCAGCAGTCGACTAGCGGGGGGGAACACCGGGGAGCTGTTTTTT
NA	TRBV7-9	TRBJ1-2	many	CASSPWASPPNGYTF	TGTGCCAGCAGCCCGTGGGCCAGCCCTCCCAATGGCTACACCTTC
TRBD2	TRBV10-3	TRBJ2-5	NA	CAISEPRGQETQYF	TGTGCCATCAGTGAGCCGCGGGGGCAAGAGACCCAGTACTTC
TRBD1	TRBV5-1	TRBJ2-3	NA	CASSFTGGWADTQYF	TGCGCCAGCAGCTTCACAGGGGGCTGGGCAGATACGCAGTATTTT
TRBD1	TRBV11-2	TRBJ2-6	few	CASSLVIGTGGKAGANVLTF	TGTGCCAGCAGCTTAGTAATTGGGACAGGGGGAAAGGCTGGGGCCAACGTCCTGACTTTC
NA	TRBV7-2	TRBJ2-5	NA	CASDDSPFEETQYF	TGTGCCAGCGACGACAGCCCATTTGAAGAGACCCAGTACTTC
NA	TRBV2	TRBJ2-1	NA	CASSVESYNEQFF	TGTGCCAGCAGTGTGGAGAGCTACAATGAGCAGTTCTTC
TRBD1	TRBV27	TRBJ2-5	NA	CASSLSAGGWKTQYF	TGTGCCAGCAGTTTATCCGCAGGGGGCTGGAAGACCCAGTACTTC
TRBD2	TRBV7-2	TRBJ2-1	NA	CASSSSGALQFF	TGTGCCAGCAGCTCCAGCGGGGCACTGCAGTTCTTC
NA	TRBV20-1	TRBJ1-6	few	CSARASPLGTLGTPLHF	TGCAGTGCTAGAGCCTCACCTCTAGGGACTTTGGGGACACCCCTCCACTTT
NA	TRBV5-4	TRBJ2-2	NA	CASSLAFSPGELFF	TGTGCCAGCAGCTTGGCCTTCTCCCCCGGGGAGCTGTTTTTT
NA	TRBV6-5	TRBJ2-3	few	CASSYSKEDTQYF	TGTGCCAGCAGTTACTCAAAGGAGGATACGCAGTATTTT
NA	TRBV7-2	TRBJ1-6	few	CASSLGRPPLHF	TGTGCCAGCAGCTTAGGCAGGCCACCCCTCCACTTT
TRBD2	TRBV7-9	TRBJ2-1	few	CASSLWPGGYGEQFF	TGTGCCAGCAGCTTATGGCCGGGGGGGTACGGTGAGCAGTTCTTC
TRBD1	TRBV7-2	TRBJ1-2	NA	CASSTGQGGYGYTF	TGTGCCAGCAGCACGGGACAGGGGGGCTATGGCTACACCTTC
NA	TRBV7-9	TRBJ2-7	few	CASSRRGDSQGEQYF	TGTGCCAGCAGCCGCCGGGGGGACAGTCAAGGCGAGCAGTACTTC
NA	TRBV4-2	TRBJ2-5	once	CASSQERSLPETQYF	TGTGCCAGCAGCCAAGAACGGAGCCTCCCAGAGACCCAGTACTTC